This paragraph covers one T cell receptor (beta chain) sequence. What it recognizes is unknown. Extracted RNA was reverse transcribed into cDNA, the sequencing template. Method: immunoSEQ multiplex PCR; TCRdb's copy keeps in-frame clones and lacks some. Here the sample spans 170,000 or so clones, 55% to 75% being singletons. CDR3 size: 14 residues. CDR1 is LNHNV and CDR2 is YYDKDF in the germline V gene (reference sequence). Trimming removed 6 bases from V and 6 bases from J; junction bases left unmatched: 8. The treatment was: oral pan-JAK inhibitor, 5-10 mg twice daily. This record comes from a study of CD8+ T cells in alopecia areata. Study overall: For the treated group, dosing was oral tofacitinib at 5 to 10 mg twice daily.

Findings of the study overall: Scalp clonality decreased significantly with tofacitinib, and so did expanded CD8+ clones among the top 100. Many expanded lesional clones remained in scalp and blood on tofacitinib. One nonresponder leaves baseline CD8+ expansion's link to response uncertain.

The material was CD4+ T cells sorted from blood, obtained at week 4, from a patient treated with tofacitinib. This clonotype was obtained from a human donor with alopecia areata. V and J are TRBV15 and TRBJ2-3; 8 bases fit TRBD2. The DNA for the CDR3 is TGTGCCACCAGGTTCGCGGGGGGTGTCGATACGCAGTATTTT. This sequence encodes CATRFAGGVDTQYF.